Listed here are 13 T cell receptor beta chains from one sample, sequenced in a study of siplizumab effects on memory and regulatory T cells. Assay used: immunoSEQ multiplex PCR; TCRdb lists only in-frame clones, some missing. The data show roughly 56,000 clones, about 98% seen once. Sequenced input: naive CD8+ T cells sorted from blood. These receptors came from a human donor in good health.

The genes are TRBV19 and TRBJ1-1; D unclear. Trimming pared 8 bases from V and 8 bases from J, leaving 9 bases between. The CDR3 has 10 residues. CDR1 and CDR2 from the germline V gene are LNHDA and SQIVND (reference sequence). The CDR3 loop is CASADYEAFF. The CDR3 nucleotides are TGTGCCAGTGCGGATTACGAAGCTTTCTTT.

The chain carries TRBV27 and TRBJ2-5, with TRBD1 matching over 7 bases. In germline, CDR1 is MNHEY, CDR2 SMNVEV (reference sequence). The CDR3 spans 14 residues. V lost 5 bases and J lost 7; bases outside the gene matches: 10. Here the CDR3 reads CASSTRQGYATQYF. CDR3 nucleotides: TGTGCCAGCAGTACAAGACAGGGATATGCGACCCAGTACTTC.

This clone was seen once. The V and J genes are TRBV30 and TRBJ1-5; the D gene is possibly TRBD1 (6 bases). This CDR3 region has 13 residues. The germline V gene has CDR1 GTSNPN and CDR2 SVGIG (reference sequence). V was trimmed by 3 bases and J by 5 bases, leaving 11 bases between them. CDR3 amino acids: CAWRGGGDQPQHF. The CDR3, as DNA: TGTGCCTGGAGGGGAGGGGGGGATCAGCCCCAGCATTTT.

Details on this clone: The limits of the CDR3 on the DNA are not certain, so only TCRdb's listed CDR3 is given. The gene calls are TRBV30 and TRBJ2-3; the table's D gene call, TRBD2, was not cross checked with the DNA. The CDR3 is 15 residues long, counting both termini. Germline V gene sequence: CDR1 GTSNPN, CDR2 SVGIG (reference sequence). CDR3 protein: CAWSLGMGAKDTQYF.

V is TRBV7-2 and J is TRBJ2-1; TRBD2 aligns across 11 bases. CDR3 length: 15 residues. The V gene end was trimmed by 1 base and the J gene end by 7 bases; junction bases not matched to a gene: 3. Germline CDR1 and CDR2: SGHTA and FQGNSA. CDR3 coding DNA: TGTGCCAGCAGCTTAGTAGCGGGAGGGACGAATGAGCAGTTCTTC. Its protein is CASSLVAGGTNEQFF.

This clone appeared once. V usage is TRBV7-9 and J usage is TRBJ2-5; D is perhaps TRBD2 (5 bases). The CDR3 loop spans 15 amino acids. The V end was cut by 4 bases, the J end by 2 bases, with 14 bases between. Germline V gene data show CDR1 as SEHNR and CDR2 as FQNEAQ (reference sequence). CDR3 bases: TGTGCCAGCAGCTCGGGGATCAGAGATCAAGAGACCCAGTACTTC. It is translated as CASSSGIRDQETQYF. The entire variable domain, with the rest obtained from reference TRBV7-9 and TRBJ2-5, is as follows: DTGVSQNPRHKITKRGQNVTFRCDPISEHNRLYWYRQTLGQGPEFLTYFQNEAQLEKSRLLSDRFSAERPKGSFSTLEIQRTEQGDSAMYLCASSSGIRDQETQYFGPGTRLLVL.

The chain uses TRBV6-5 and TRBJ1-2; D remains unclear. CDR3 length equals 13 residues. Germline CDR1 and CDR2: MNHEY and SVGAGI. The V gene lost 7 bases and the J gene lost 5 bases, with 14 bases spanning the gap. The CDR3 region is CASTNRGSYGYTF. CDR3 in DNA: TGTGCCAGCACAAACCGGGGTAGTTATGGCTACACCTTC.

The CDR3 region has the DNA TGTGCCAGCAGCTGGACAGGGGGCGACACCGGGGAGCTGTTTTTT. It yields the protein CASSWTGGDTGELFF. V and J are TRBV11-2 and TRBJ2-2; 11 bases align to TRBD1. After removal of 4 bases from V and 3 bases from J, the junction contained 1 base not matched to a gene. This CDR3 contains 15 residues. Germline V gene data show CDR1 as SGHAT and CDR2 as FQNNGV.

This chain connects TRBV7-6 to TRBJ2-3; perhaps TRBD2 as D (5 bases). In germline, CDR1 is SGHVS, CDR2 FNYEAQ. The V gene lost 10 bases and the J gene lost 2 bases, with 13 bases spanning the gap. The CDR3 length is 13 residues. CDR3 sequence: CAKHGVLTDTQYF. In nucleotides, the CDR3 is TGTGCCAAACACGGGGTACTCACAGATACGCAGTATTTT.

V and J are TRBV10-3 and TRBJ2-1, with D perhaps matching TRBD2 (6 bases). The length of the CDR3 is 15 residues. V shed 4 bases and J shed 5 bases, with 15 bases lying between them. The germline gives CDR1 ENHRY, CDR2 SYGVKD. The chain's CDR3 is CAISAPTGAHNEQFF. The DNA of the CDR3 is TGTGCCATCAGTGCACCAACGGGAGCGCACAATGAGCAGTTCTTC.

The chain has TRBV12-5 and TRBJ2-3; 7 bases fit TRBD2. The germline V gene has CDR1 LGHNT and CDR2 FRNRAP. The CDR3 contains 15 residues. J was trimmed by 6 bases and V by 6 bases; bases with no gene match: 12. Here the CDR3 reads CASGQAGSMSDTQYF. Here the CDR3 DNA reads TGTGCTAGTGGACAAGCGGGGTCCATGTCGGATACGCAGTATTTT.

A single count supports this clone. This chain uses TRBV30 with TRBJ1-1; D unclear. Deletions cut 4 bases from V and 6 bases from J, with 9 bases between. Looked up from germline, CDR1 is GTSNPN and CDR2 is SVGIG (reference sequence). This CDR3 region has 11 residues. The CDR3 sequence: CAWTGGSEAFF. The CDR3 DNA reads TGTGCCTGGACGGGCGGTTCTGAAGCTTTCTTT.

In its sample, this clone was seen once. The rearrangement links TRBV5-1 to TRBJ1-2; D unclear. CDR3 length: 16 residues. Germline V lookup: CDR1 SGHRS, CDR2 YFSETQ. V dropped 0 bases and J dropped 0 bases, with 12 bases sitting between them. Here the CDR3 reads CASSLALAPTNYGYTF. The CDR3 nucleotides read TGCGCCAGCAGCTTGGCTTTGGCTCCCACTAACTATGGCTACACCTTC.